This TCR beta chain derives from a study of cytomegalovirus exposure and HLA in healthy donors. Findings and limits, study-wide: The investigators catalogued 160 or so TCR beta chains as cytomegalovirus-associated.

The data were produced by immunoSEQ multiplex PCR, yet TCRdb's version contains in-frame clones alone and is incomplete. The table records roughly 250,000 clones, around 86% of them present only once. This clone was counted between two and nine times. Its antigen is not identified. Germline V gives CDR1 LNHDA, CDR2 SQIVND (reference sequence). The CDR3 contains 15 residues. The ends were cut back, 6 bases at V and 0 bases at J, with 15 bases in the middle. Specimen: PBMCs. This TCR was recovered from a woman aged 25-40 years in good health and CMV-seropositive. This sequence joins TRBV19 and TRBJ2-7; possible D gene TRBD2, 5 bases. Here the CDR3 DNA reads TGTGCCAGTAGCGCGGACTCGTTCAACTCCTACGAGCAGTACTTC. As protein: CASSADSFNSYEQYF. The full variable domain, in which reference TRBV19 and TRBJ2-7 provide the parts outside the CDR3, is DGGITQSPKYLFRKEGQNVTLSCEQNLNHDAMYWYRQDPGQGLRLIYYSQIVNDFQKGDIAEGYSVSREKKESFPLTVTSAQKNPTAFYLCASSADSFNSYEQYFGPGTRLTVT.